The following is a T cell receptor (beta chain) sequence with its context. The antigen remains undetermined. These data are taken from a study of cytomegalovirus exposure and HLA in healthy donors. Whole-study context: Both the 95 to 150 validation repertoires and the 550 to 750 first-cohort repertoires used the same platform, as reported by a later analysis. Regarding the study as a whole: It was confirmed in vitro that three of the CMV-associated chains were specific for CMV antigens.

The CDR3 has 15 residues. Germline V CDR1 and CDR2: SGHTA, FQGNSA. V gave up 2 bases and J gave up 3 bases; unmatched junction bases: 4. Using immunoSEQ multiplex PCR, the repertoire was profiled, and TCRdb retains in-frame clones only, with some absent. Here the sample spans 250,000 to 400,000 clones, nearly 90% being singletons. This chain joins TRBV7-2 and TRBJ2-7; 10 bases align to TRBD1. Sequenced: PBMCs. The TCR originated in a man aged 25-45 years in good health and CMV-seronegative. The CDR3 loop reads CASSLQGQGSYEQYF. DNA for the CDR3: TGTGCCAGCAGCTTACAGGGACAGGGGAGCTACGAGCAGTACTTC. The variable domain in full, with the rest retrieved from reference TRBV7-2 and TRBJ2-7, is GAGVSQSPSNKVTEKGKDVELRCDPISGHTALYWYRQSLGQGLEFLIYFQGNSAPDKSGLPSDRFSAERTGGSVSTLTIQRTQQEDSAVYLCASSLQGQGSYEQYFGPGTRLTVT.